This TCR beta chain was profiled in a study of T cell responses to AZD1222 COVID-19 vaccine. Sequencing was performed with immunoSEQ multiplex PCR; in TCRdb, only in-frame clones are kept and a portion is missing. This table holds 130,000 to 150,000 clones, approximately 92% found once. A note on this clone: Its antigen remains unknown.

Looked up from germline, CDR1 is LNHDA and CDR2 is SQIVND (reference sequence). J lost 2 bases, V lost 9 bases, and 4 bases had no gene match. This CDR3 is built from 13 residues. Broader study findings: At study baseline, merely five or six AZD1222 recipients were seropositive. The donor cohort was predominantly white British with a female majority, and clonal diversity may have been underestimated. Regions 160-218 and 743-854 dominated among vaccine-associated CD4 TCRs spanning spike.

Sequenced here: peripheral blood, sampled on day 0 of AZD1222 vaccination. This clonotype was sampled from an adult in good health. The chain employs TRBV19 and TRBJ2-4; 7 bases fit TRBD2. CDR3 DNA: TGTGCCAGCGGGGGGTGGTCCAAAAACATTCAGTACTTC. Its translation is CASGGWSKNIQYF.